A single sample is the source of the 20 T cell receptor beta chains below, sequenced in a study of cytomegalovirus exposure and HLA in healthy donors. In the PCR, 60 Vbeta and 13 Jbeta primers were used. The method was immunoSEQ multiplex PCR; TCRdb's version includes in-frame clones alone and lacks a portion of them. This table holds roughly 120,000 clones, around 67% found once. The specimen sequenced was PBMCs. The receptors originated from a man aged 55 to 70 in good health and CMV-seropositive.

The V gene is TRBV5-5, the J gene TRBJ2-1; D not resolved. CDR1 SGHKS and CDR2 YYEKEE come from the germline V gene (reference sequence). The germline V and J ends were trimmed by 3 bases and 0 bases, with 7 bases remaining between them. The CDR3 runs 14 residues. The CDR3 DNA sequence: TGTGCCAGCAGCTCAAGCCCCTCCTACAATGAGCAGTTCTTC. It specifies CASSSSPSYNEQFF.

The chain has TRBV11-3 and TRBJ2-1; 10 positions agree with TRBD2. V shed 0 bases, J shed 8 bases, and the junction held 19 bases outside the gene matches. The CDR3 is made up of 20 amino acids. Germline V lookup: CDR1 SGHNT, CDR2 YENEEA. The CDR3 loop is CASSLDLGAGGRPNDDEQFF. Written as DNA, the CDR3 is TGTGCCAGCAGCTTAGACCTCGGAGCGGGGGGGCGACCGAACGACGATGAGCAGTTCTTC.

The chain employs TRBV5-1 and TRBJ1-2; 9 positions agree with TRBD1. There are 14 residues in the CDR3. V lost 4 bases, J lost 8 bases, and 9 bases stayed unmatched. Germline CDR1 SGHRS, CDR2 YFSETQ. The CDR3 region has the DNA TGCGCCAGCAGCCAAACAGGGGGCTCAGGAGGCTACACCTTC. Protein: CASSQTGGSGGYTF.

The gene calls are TRBV10-1 and TRBJ2-2, with D perhaps matching TRBD1 (5 bases). The ends were cut back, 3 bases at V and 0 bases at J, with 11 bases in the middle. This CDR3 has 16 amino acids. Germline lookup yields CDR1 WNHNN and CDR2 SYGVQD (reference sequence). The chain's CDR3 is CASSESRATNTGELFF. CDR3 DNA: TGCGCCAGCAGTGAATCCAGGGCTACGAACACCGGGGAGCTGTTTTTT.

The rearrangement joins TRBV5-1 to TRBJ1-2; D might be TRBD1 (6 bases). The V gene's germline CDR1 is SGHRS and CDR2 YFSETQ. Trimming left V 4 bases short and J 4 bases short, with 11 bases between. This CDR3 comprises 13 residues. CDR3 sequence reads: CASSPQGTYGYTF. Written as DNA, the CDR3 is TGCGCCAGCAGCCCCCAGGGGACCTATGGCTACACCTTC.

This chain uses TRBV19 with TRBJ2-1, with D possibly matching TRBD2 (6 bases). Trimming stripped 9 bases from V and 0 bases from J, with 9 bases between. The CDR3 sequence is 13 residues long. CDR1 and CDR2 from the germline V gene are LNHDA and SQIVND (reference sequence). CDR3 region: CASTGSSYNEQFF. As DNA, the CDR3 is TGTGCCAGCACCGGGAGCTCCTACAATGAGCAGTTCTTC.

This chain joins TRBV6-1 and TRBJ2-1; 11 positions match TRBD2. The CDR3 is 15 amino acids. The germline CDR1 and CDR2 sequences are MNHNS and SASEGT. Unmatched junction bases numbered 5, after V lost 5 bases and J lost 5 bases. This chain's CDR3 is CASSISGGGNNEQFF. The CDR3 DNA reads as TGTGCCAGCAGTATTAGCGGGGGGGGGAACAATGAGCAGTTCTTC.

This clone occurred a few times. The CDR3 nucleotides are TGTGCCAGCAGCGTAGGTATCGCGGGTGCCTATAATTCACCCCTCCACTTT. It yields the protein CASSVGIAGAYNSPLHF. The genes are TRBV9 and TRBJ1-6; D gene ambiguous. V gave up 0 bases and J gave up 2 bases, with 12 bases separating them. Germline values: CDR1 SGDLS, CDR2 YYNGEE. The CDR3 has 17 residues.

This chain connects TRBV30 to TRBJ2-3; 15 nucleotides agree with TRBD2. This CDR3 comprises 18 residues. Losses at the gene ends were 5 bases for V and 0 bases for J; bases not matched to a gene: 9. Germline values: CDR1 GTSNPN, CDR2 SVGIG (reference sequence). The CDR3 bases are TGTGCCTGGCGACAAGGACTAGCGGGGGGGCCAAGCACAGATACGCAGTATTTT. Residues: CAWRQGLAGGPSTDTQYF.

The chain combines TRBV27 with TRBJ2-7; 7 bases map to TRBD2. The ends lost 3 bases at V and 3 bases at J; junction bases unmatched: 5. The germline V gene has CDR1 MNHEY and CDR2 SMNVEV (reference sequence). There are 14 residues in the CDR3. For the CDR3, the DNA is TGTGCCAGCAGTTTCGGCGGGGGATACTACGAGCAGTACTTC. Protein: CASSFGGGYYEQYF.

This CDR3 is CASRWEGDTQYF. The CDR3 DNA sequence: TGCGCCAGCAGATGGGAGGGAGATACGCAGTATTTT. V is TRBV4-1 and J is TRBJ2-3, with 7 positions matching TRBD2. This CDR3 is 12 amino acids long. J lost 5 bases, V lost 6 bases, and 2 bases had no gene match. Germline V gene data show CDR1 as MGHRA and CDR2 as YSYEKL.

Written as DNA, the CDR3 is TGTGCCAGCAGTTTCGGGAGAGGTCAGCCCCAGCATTTT. Its translation: CASSFGRGQPQHF. This sequence joins TRBV27 and TRBJ1-5, with no clear D. The ends were cut back, 3 bases at V and 6 bases at J, with 9 bases in the middle. This CDR3 spans 13 amino acids. CDR1 is MNHEY, CDR2 SMNVEV, per germline (reference sequence).

This chain connects TRBV6-1 to TRBJ1-3; D call uncertain. Germline assignment: CDR1 MNHNS and CDR2 SASEGT. The CDR3 has 14 amino acids. V was pared by 4 bases and J by 4 bases, with 11 bases between. The CDR3 reads CASSVDLAGNTIYF. The CDR3 bases are TGTGCCAGCAGTGTTGATTTGGCCGGAAACACCATATATTTT.

V usage is TRBV16 and J usage is TRBJ2-3, with 8 bases aligning to TRBD2. This CDR3 contains 14 residues. V was clipped by 6 bases and J by 5 bases; unmatched bases: 7. Looked up from germline, CDR1 is KGHSY and CDR2 is FQNENV. CDR3 nucleotide sequence: TGTGCCAGCAGTCCGGGACTAGTGGTAGATACGCAGTATTTT. Protein sequence: CASSPGLVVDTQYF.

There are a few counts of this clone. J is TRBJ2-5 and V is TRBV6-1, with D unresolved. Trimming removed 6 bases from V and 1 base from J, with 12 bases in between. The CDR3 loop spans 14 amino acids. Germline CDR1 and CDR2: MNHNS and SASEGT. The CDR3 sequence is CASRRRKLQETQYF. DNA for the CDR3: TGTGCCAGCAGAAGAAGAAAACTCCAAGAGACCCAGTACTTC.

The gene calls are TRBV2 and TRBJ2-3; weak D call: TRBD2 (5 bases). CDR3 length: 15 amino acids. Trimming took 3 bases from V and 2 from J, leaving 12 bases between them. Germline V lookup: CDR1 SNHLY, CDR2 FYNNEI. CDR3 region: CASSDVGRLTDTQYF. The CDR3 DNA follows: TGTGCCAGCAGTGACGTGGGGAGACTCACAGATACGCAGTATTTT. Complete variable domain (other parts from reference TRBV2 and TRBJ2-3): EPEVTQTPSHQVTQMGQEVILRCVPISNHLYFYWYRQILGQKVEFLVSFYNNEISEKSEIFDDQFSVERPDGSNFTLKIRSTKLEDSAMYFCASSDVGRLTDTQYFGPGTRLTVL.

Of note for this clone: Distinct nucleotide sequences in the sample also encode this CDR3. The chain has TRBV9 and TRBJ2-5; tentatively, D is TRBD2 (5 bases). The CDR3 has 13 residues. Trimming cost V 2 bases and J 5 bases, with 10 bases left between them. Germline assignment: CDR1 SGDLS and CDR2 YYNGEE. CDR3 DNA sequence: TGTGCCAGCAGCGTCGGACTGGCCGAGACCCAGTACTTC. Its translation is CASSVGLAETQYF.

Notes on this clone: A read error may account for a junction end that differs from germline. V and J are TRBV7-9 and TRBJ1-4; D possibly corresponds to TRBD1 (5 bases). The CDR3 loop spans 14 amino acids. The germline gives CDR1 SEHNR, CDR2 FQNEAQ (reference sequence). Here the CDR3 reads CSSSLQVGNEKLFF. DNA for the CDR3: TGTTCCAGCAGCCTACAGGTGGGGAATGAAAAACTGTTTTTT.

This clone was counted only a few times. This chain links TRBV9 with TRBJ2-2; 8 bases agree with TRBD2. V shed 0 bases and J 5 bases; nucleotides not matched to a gene: 3. Germline CDR1 is SGDLS and CDR2 is YYNGEE. The CDR3 length is 15 residues. CDR3 nucleotides: TGTGCCAGCAGCGTAGGCGGGGGGATTACCGGGGAGCTGTTTTTT. It codes for CASSVGGGITGELFF.

The chain combines TRBV5-1 with TRBJ2-7, with TRBD1 as a possible D gene (8 bases). The germline V gene encodes CDR1 SGHRS and CDR2 YFSETQ. V lost 4 bases and J lost 4, with 21 bases in between. CDR3 length: 16 amino acids. The CDR3: CASSQTYRGGPYEQYF. In DNA, the CDR3 is TGCGCCAGCAGCCAAACCTACAGGGGGGGACCGTACGAGCAGTACTTC.